The 13 T cell receptor beta chains reported below all come from one sample, sequenced in a study of T cell clonality in common variable immunodeficiency. Libraries were prepared by immunoSEQ multiplex PCR; TCRdb keeps only in-frame clonotypes and omits some of them. In total the sample includes under 45,000 clones, none of them seen once. Sequencing was done on a sample of peripheral blood mononuclear cells. Source of these receptors: a person aged 18 to 75 in good health.

This clone was found many times. The covered CDR3 bases are TGTGCCAGCTCACTCGGGACACCGACAGATACG. Translating gives CASSLGTPTDT. The full CDR3 is CASSLGTPTDTQYF. The chain combines TRBV18 with TRBJ2-3, with a weak D call TRBD1 (6 bases). The read comes to an end 3 residues before the CDR3 does, leaving the germline J gene to fill in the end. Germline loops: CDR1 KGHSH, CDR2 LQKENI. Trimming removed 4 bases at V and 3 bases at J, with 11 bases between. The CDR3 runs to 14 residues. The entire variable domain, with the rest obtained from reference TRBV18 and TRBJ2-3, is as follows: NAGVMQNPRHLVRRRGQEARLRCSPMKGHSHVYWYRQLPEEGLKFMVYLQKENIIDESGMPKERFSAEFPKEGPSILRIQQVVRGDSAAYFCASSLGTPTDTQYFGPGTRLTVL.

This clone was counted many times. The CDR3 is cut off 3 residues early in the read; its end comes from the germline J gene. The gene calls are TRBV7-9 and TRBJ2-7; no definite D call. Germline values: CDR1 SEHNR, CDR2 FQNEAQ (reference sequence). The CDR3 length is 15 residues. V was clipped by 1 base and J by 2 bases, with 12 bases between them. The CDR3 bases that were read are TGTGCCAGCAGCTTAGGAGGTAACCCTGCCTACGAG. Its translation: CASSLGGNPAYE. The whole CDR3 protein reads CASSLGGNPAYEQYF. Together with reference TRBV7-9 and TRBJ2-7, the CDR3 gives the full variable domain: DTGVSQNPRHKITKRGQNVTFRCDPISEHNRLYWYRQTLGQGPEFLTYFQNEAQLEKSRLLSDRFSAERPKGSFSTLEIQRTEQGDSAMYLCASSLGGNPAYEQYFGPGTRLTVT.

This clone was counted at least ten times. Coverage ceases 3 residues before the CDR3 finishes, and the germline J gene fills in the end. The genes are TRBV14 and TRBJ2-2; 7 bases match TRBD2. The CDR3 spans 15 residues. The germline V gene encodes CDR1 SGHDN and CDR2 FVKESK. V was clipped by 3 bases and J by 3 bases; unmatched bases: 4. CDR3 amino acids: CASSHLTSHTGELFF. The part of the CDR3 DNA that was read is TGTGCCAGCAGCCACCTGACTAGCCACACCGGGGAG.

This clone was seen repeatedly, ten times or more. The DNA ends 3 residues before the CDR3 does, and the rest of the CDR3 is filled in from the germline J gene. The V and J genes are TRBV2 and TRBJ1-6; TRBD1 agrees at 7 bases. Germline CDR1 SNHLY, CDR2 FYNNEI. J gave up 2 bases and V 5 bases, and 6 bases lay outside the gene matches. This CDR3 is built from 16 residues. Incomplete CDR3 DNA: TGTGCCAGCAGTAGCGACAGGGAGGCCTATAATTCACCC. This translates into CASSSDREAYNSP. The entire CDR3 is CASSSDREAYNSPLHF. The full variable domain, completed using reference TRBV2 and TRBJ1-6, is EPEVTQTPSHQVTQMGQEVILRCVPISNHLYFYWYRQILGQKVEFLVSFYNNEISEKSEIFDDQFSVERPDGSNFTLKIRSTKLEDSAMYFCASSSDREAYNSPLHFGNGTRLTVT.

This clone was counted ten times or more. The DNA ends 3 residues before the CDR3 does, and the rest of the CDR3 is filled in from the germline J gene. The chain couples TRBV15 to TRBJ2-7, with 7 bases identical to TRBD1. The CDR3 has 13 residues. Per the germline V gene, CDR1 is LNHNV and CDR2 is YYDKDF (reference sequence). Unmatched junction bases numbered 10, after V lost 9 bases and J lost 5 bases. The sequenced part of the CDR3 DNA is TGTGCCACGACCAGGACAGGCGGTAACGAG. It specifies CATTRTGGNE. The full CDR3 protein reads CATTRTGGNEQYF.

Concerning this clone: The read stops 3 residues short of the end of the CDR3; the missing end is completed from the germline J gene. The rearrangement joins TRBV7-9 to TRBJ2-3, with 8 bases aligning to TRBD1. Germline V gene sequence: CDR1 SEHNR, CDR2 FQNEAQ (reference sequence). The CDR3 sequence is 15 residues long. The CDR3 sequence is CASTGQGGSNQPQYF. Partial CDR3 DNA: TGTGCCAGCACCGGACAGGGCGGTAGCAATCAGCCG.

This clone was counted many times. The CDR3 extends 3 residues past the end of the read, so its final part is completed from the germline J gene. The V gene is TRBV2, the J gene TRBJ2-7; D unresolved. The CDR3 runs 11 residues. Germline V gene sequence: CDR1 SNHLY, CDR2 FYNNEI. Between the trimmed V and J ends, which lost 4 bases and 6 bases, there was a span of 7 bases. The CDR3 reads CASSVVGEQYF. CDR3 DNA, as far as it was read: TGTGCCAGCAGTGTCGTCGGCGAG.

This clone was observed at least ten times. CDR3: CASRPRQGSNQPQHF. Partial CDR3 DNA: TGTGCCAGCAGGCCTAGACAGGGGTCAAATCAGCCC. The V gene is TRBV28, the J gene TRBJ1-5; 8 bases fit TRBD1. The DNA ends 3 residues before the CDR3 does, and the rest of the CDR3 is filled in from the germline J gene. Germline V gene lookup returns CDR1 MDHEN and CDR2 SYDVKM. Trimming removed 6 bases from V and 4 bases from J; junction bases left unmatched: 8. CDR3 size: 15 residues.

This clone was seen at least ten times. The CDR3 end lies 3 residues beyond the end of the read and is filled in from the germline J gene. The rearrangement links TRBV18 to TRBJ2-1; 11 nucleotides align to TRBD2. The V gene's germline CDR1 is KGHSH and CDR2 LQKENI. The V gene end was trimmed by 2 bases and the J gene end by 9 bases; junction bases not matched to a gene: 9. CDR3 length equals 16 residues. The CDR3 sequence is CASSPILAGENGEQFF. The sequenced CDR3 bases are TGTGCCAGCTCACCAATACTAGCGGGAGAAAATGGTGAG.

This clone was detected many times. From the germline J gene comes the end of the CDR3, since the read stops 3 residues before it. The chain recombines TRBV18 with TRBJ1-1; the D gene is possibly TRBD1 (5 bases). V shed 2 bases and J shed 0 bases, with 13 bases lying between them. This CDR3 is 16 amino acids long. CDR1 KGHSH and CDR2 LQKENI come from the germline V gene. The CDR3 loop reads CASSPFSRQLNTEAFF. CDR3 DNA (partial): TGTGCCAGCTCACCATTTAGCCGACAGCTGAACACTGAA.

In its sample, this clone was seen many times. The read ends 3 residues shy of where the CDR3 ends; the end is completed using the germline J gene. The V call is TRBV28, the J call TRBJ2-5; 8 nucleotides align to TRBD2. The CDR3 has 16 residues. The germline V gene encodes CDR1 MDHEN and CDR2 SYDVKM. V trimming: 5 bases; J trimming: 4 bases; junction bases outside the gene matches: 12. The DNA read from the CDR3 is TGTGCCAGCAGTGTTTCGACCGGGACTAGAGGAGAGACC. Protein product: CASSVSTGTRGET. The CDR3 in its entirety is CASSVSTGTRGETQYF.

This clone was counted ten times or more. The CDR3 end is not reached by the read, which stops 3 residues before it; the germline J gene fills it in. This chain joins TRBV5-6 and TRBJ1-5, with TRBD1 identical over 9 bases. V was clipped by 0 bases and J by 2 bases; unmatched bases: 0. Germline V CDR1 and CDR2: SGHDT, YYEEEE. The CDR3 consists of 15 residues. This chain's CDR3 is CASSLGQGGNQPQHF. Partial CDR3 DNA: TGTGCCAGCAGCTTGGGACAGGGGGGCAATCAGCCC.

This clone was detected ten times or more. The read comes to an end 3 residues before the CDR3 does, leaving the germline J gene to fill in the end. This chain connects TRBV11-3 to TRBJ2-1; possibly TRBD1 for D (6 bases). Looked up from germline, CDR1 is SGHNT and CDR2 is YENEEA. The ends were cut back, 5 bases at V and 7 bases at J, with 18 bases in the middle. This CDR3 has 15 amino acids. CDR3 loop: CASSLNGGWENEQFF. The sequenced part of the CDR3 DNA is TGTGCCAGCAGCCTAAATGGGGGCTGGGAGAATGAG.